This TCR beta chain originates from a study of T-cell memory formation after mild COVID-19. Across the whole study: Among the donors, TCR clusters were largely specific to each donor. General study findings and limits: Clones that contracted clustered mainly in CM and EM if CD4+ and in EMRA if CD8+. Day 15 to 85 contracting clones showed balanced CD4/CD8; day 15 to 37 expanders favored CD4+.

Germline-derived CDR1 and CDR2 are GTSNPN and SVGIG (reference sequence). The V end lost 4 bases, the J end lost 6 bases, and 18 bases lay between the germline ends. The CDR3 length is 14 residues. Sample barcodes and UMIs were carried by the TCR alpha and TCR beta cDNA libraries that 5'RACE generated with constant-segment primers. TCRdb recomputed calls from the 5' RACE reads with MiXCR, one row per CDR3 protein. This table has 190,000 or so distinct CDR3 sequences, 27% appearing once. Details on this clonotype: Antigen unknown.

The sample taken for sequencing was PBMCs or a T cell subset sorted from them (not recorded which). This TCR was sampled from an adult woman who had mild COVID-19 (a few samples of this study predate the infection). Cell type and time point are not known. The V call is TRBV30, the J call TRBJ1-2; D gene ambiguous. CDR3 sequence: CAWNHAGSWDGYTF. The DNA for the CDR3 is TGTGCCTGGAACCATGCAGGCTCTTGGGATGGCTACACCTTC.